The sequence of this TCR beta chain was determined in a study of T cells in Graves' hyperthyroidism and ophthalmopathy. As for the study in general: Sampling of peripheral blood happened at initial diagnosis, prior to any treatment.

This clonotype was observed a handful of times. Its target is not known. Findings of the study overall: The model's output predicted ophthalmopathy at a median of 6.5 months prior to onset.

Participants, patients aged 18 to 65, had newly diagnosed hyperthyroidism with a duration under 2 months. TCR beta CDR3 regions were amplified from RNA. The HTBI set primed first-round TCR CDR3 RT-PCR. TCRdb redid the calling of the multiplex PCR reads with MiXCR, one entry per CDR3 protein. Here the sample spans over 300,000 distinct CDR3 sequences, about 15% being singletons. The sequence was collected from a woman aged 60-75 years with Graves' hyperthyroidism. Sequenced sample: blood.

The CDR3 loop is CASSQGHLQGYGYTF. CDR3 coding DNA: TGCGCCAGCAGCCAAGGACACCTACAAGGGTATGGCTACACCTTC. This chain joins TRBV4-1 and TRBJ1-2, with D uncertain. Germline V lookup: CDR1 MGHRA, CDR2 YSYEKL. This CDR3 region has 15 residues. V shed 1 base and J shed 5 bases, with 14 bases lying between them.